These 27 T cell receptor beta chains were all obtained from the same sample, sequenced in a study of shared clonotypes between healthy human individuals. CD8 cells classed as naive were CD45RO-negative and positively selected for CCR7, excluding terminally differentiated effector memory CD45RA+ cells. TCRdb's table, derived via immunoSEQ multiplex PCR, lists solely in-frame clones and lacks some. The sample lists about 590,000 clones, 95% seen once, with approximately 0.1% in the top ten. Source material: naive CD8+ T cells sorted from blood. The receptors here all came from a woman in her twenties or thirties in good health.

The sample holds one count of this clone. The chain has TRBV2 and TRBJ2-4, with D hard to call. The V end lost 7 bases, the J end lost 16 bases, and 20 bases lay between the germline ends. CDR3 length equals 12 residues. Germline CDR1 is SNHLY and CDR2 is FYNNEI. This CDR3 reads CASTNSGLRNYF. The CDR3 coding sequence is TGTGCCAGCACGAATTCCGGGTTAAGGAATTACTTC.

The V and J genes are TRBV28 and TRBJ2-3; 8 bases are a match to TRBD2. After removal of 5 bases from V and 2 bases from J, the junction contained 9 bases not matched to a gene. The CDR3 totals 16 residues. Germline V gene sequence: CDR1 MDHEN, CDR2 SYDVKM. The CDR3 bases are TGTGCCAGCAGTACGCCGACTAGCGCGTTCACAGATACGCAGTATTTT. This gives the protein CASSTPTSAFTDTQYF.

V gene TRBV29-1 combines with J gene TRBJ2-5; D gene uncertain. The V end lost 3 bases, the J end lost 0 bases, and 17 bases lay between the germline ends. Looked up from germline, CDR1 is SQVTM and CDR2 is ANQGSEA. The CDR3 sequence is 16 residues long. The CDR3 loop reads CSVDYWSHIDQETQYF. Written as DNA, the CDR3 is TGCAGCGTTGATTACTGGTCCCACATTGACCAAGAGACCCAGTACTTC.

V gene TRBV7-9 combines with J gene TRBJ2-2, with 7 nucleotides matching TRBD1. The V gene's germline CDR1 is SEHNR and CDR2 FQNEAQ (reference sequence). V trimming: 4 bases; J trimming: 7 bases; junction bases outside the gene matches: 12. CDR3 length: 16 residues. The chain's CDR3 is CASSWGQTPVGGELFF. CDR3 DNA sequence: TGTGCCAGCAGCTGGGGACAGACTCCCGTGGGCGGGGAGCTGTTTTTT.

V is TRBV5-6 and J is TRBJ2-7; D is uncertain. The CDR3 consists of 14 residues. V lost 0 bases to trimming and J lost 3 bases, with 10 bases between them. Per the germline V gene, CDR1 is SGHDT and CDR2 is YYEEEE. CDR3 bases: TGTGCCAGCAGCTTGGTCGGGCGAGACTACGAGCAGTACTTC. Amino acids: CASSLVGRDYEQYF.

The chain couples TRBV13 to TRBJ2-3, with 8 positions matching TRBD1. J was trimmed by 6 bases and V by 4 bases; bases with no gene match: 9. There are 15 residues in the CDR3. Germline CDR1 PRHDT, CDR2 FYEKMQ (reference sequence). The CDR3 coding sequence is TGTGCCAGCAGCTACGCGGCAGGGGGCAAGGATACGCAGTATTTT. It is translated as CASSYAAGGKDTQYF.

V gene TRBV6-5 combines with J gene TRBJ2-1; D gene unclear. This CDR3 spans 11 amino acids. CDR1 and CDR2 (germline): MNHEY, SVGAGI. Trimming took 4 bases from V and 9 from J, leaving 7 bases between them. The CDR3 spells CASSSLGEQFF. CDR3 coding DNA: TGTGCCAGCAGTTCCCTGGGTGAGCAGTTCTTC.

This clone was seen once. V and J are TRBV28 and TRBJ2-7, with TRBD2 matching over 8 bases. The V segment lost 4 bases and the J segment 7 bases; nucleotides outside the gene matches: 6. Germline loops: CDR1 MDHEN, CDR2 SYDVKM. The CDR3 has 13 residues. CDR3 sequence: CASSSTASGEQYF. The CDR3 DNA sequence: TGTGCCAGCAGTTCGACCGCTAGCGGGGAGCAGTACTTC.

CDR3 region: CASSQGVGVREKLFF. CDR3 DNA: TGTGCCAGCAGCCAAGGGGTGGGGGTCCGCGAAAAACTGTTTTTT. The chain couples TRBV14 to TRBJ1-4, with D perhaps matching TRBD1 (5 bases). V lost 1 base and J 8 bases, leaving 14 bases between the germline ends. Germline lookup yields CDR1 SGHDN and CDR2 FVKESK. The CDR3 totals 15 residues.

The chain couples TRBV7-9 to TRBJ2-2, with D uncertain. This CDR3 has 12 residues. CDR1 SEHNR and CDR2 FQNEAQ come from the germline V gene (reference sequence). V was trimmed by 5 bases and J by 6 bases, leaving 7 bases between them. The CDR3 DNA reads TGTGCCAGCAGCCCTTTCGCCGGGGAGCTGTTTTTT. Translation gives CASSPFAGELFF.

V is TRBV28 and J is TRBJ2-1, with 8 positions matching TRBD2. CDR3 size: 15 residues. Germline assignment: CDR1 MDHEN and CDR2 SYDVKM. With 4 bases clipped from V and 4 bases from J, the junction kept 6 bases outside the gene matches. The DNA of the CDR3 is TGTGCCAGCAGTTATACGGGAGGGGCTTACAATGAGCAGTTCTTC. This encodes CASSYTGGAYNEQFF. The whole variable domain, remainder taken from reference TRBV28 and TRBJ2-1, is DVKVTQSSRYLVKRTGEKVFLECVQDMDHENMFWYRQDPGLGLRLIYFSYDVKMKEKGDIPEGYSVSREKKERFSLILESASTNQTSMYLCASSYTGGAYNEQFFGPGTRLTVL.

The V call is TRBV19, the J call TRBJ2-7; 9 bases are a match to TRBD2. The germline gives CDR1 LNHDA, CDR2 SQIVND (reference sequence). V was pared by 3 bases and J by 0 bases, with 3 bases of the junction left unmatched. CDR3 length: 15 amino acids. This CDR3 reads CASSMLAGSSYEQYF. The DNA for the CDR3 is TGTGCCAGTAGTATGCTAGCGGGAAGCTCCTACGAGCAGTACTTC.

Concerning this clone: Other nucleotide sequences from this sample produce the same CDR3. The V and J genes are TRBV13 and TRBJ2-7; D possibly uses TRBD1 or TRBD2 (5 bases each). The germline V gene encodes CDR1 PRHDT and CDR2 FYEKMQ (reference sequence). The CDR3 runs 13 residues. V shed 5 bases and J shed 1 base, with 9 bases lying between them. The CDR3 DNA reads as TGTGCCAGCAGCCTGAGGGGTTCCTACGAGCAGTACTTC. This encodes CASSLRGSYEQYF.

The genes are TRBV28 and TRBJ2-3; a possible D gene is TRBD1 (6 bases). Germline lookup yields CDR1 MDHEN and CDR2 SYDVKM. Trimming stripped 7 bases from V and 0 bases from J, with 23 bases between. The CDR3 extends over 18 amino acids. The CDR3 DNA sequence: TGTGCCAGCAACCCCCTAATTATCCGGGACACCAGCACAGATACGCAGTATTTT. This gives the protein CASNPLIIRDTSTDTQYF.

The J gene is TRBJ2-3, the V gene TRBV10-2; no reliable D call. Germline CDR1 reads WSHSY; CDR2 reads SAAADI. This CDR3 is built from 14 residues. Trimming pared 3 bases from V and 2 bases from J, leaving 9 bases between. The CDR3 sequence: CASSDRQSTDTQYF. The DNA for the CDR3 is TGCGCCAGCAGTGACCGACAATCCACAGATACGCAGTATTTT.

The V call is TRBV28, the J call TRBJ1-1; a weak D match, TRBD1 (6 bases). Germline CDR1 is MDHEN and CDR2 is SYDVKM. This CDR3 spans 13 amino acids. The V end lost 7 bases, the J end lost 6 bases, and 15 bases lay between the germline ends. The CDR3 loop is CASTTRGSAEAFF. CDR3 bases: TGTGCCAGCACCACCAGGGGTAGCGCTGAAGCTTTCTTT.

This rearrangement joins TRBV11-3 to TRBJ2-2; 14 bases fit TRBD2. There are 17 residues in the CDR3. The J segment lost 3 bases and the V segment lost 0 bases, leaving 0 bases of the junction unmatched. Germline-derived CDR1 and CDR2 are SGHNT and YENEEA. The CDR3 sequence: CASSLEGLAGDTGELFF. The CDR3 nucleotides are TGTGCCAGCAGCTTAGAGGGACTAGCGGGAGACACCGGGGAGCTGTTTTTT. The whole variable domain, remainder taken from reference TRBV11-3 and TRBJ2-2, is EAGVVQSPRYKIIEKKQPVAFWCNPISGHNTLYWYLQNLGQGPELLIRYENEEAVDDSQLPKDRFSAERLKGVDSTLKIQPAELGDSAVYLCASSLEGLAGDTGELFFGEGSRLTVL.

A remark on this clone: Within the sample, other DNA sequences also encode this same CDR3. V and J are TRBV13 and TRBJ2-2; TRBD2 agrees at 12 bases. Germline V lookup: CDR1 PRHDT, CDR2 FYEKMQ (reference sequence). The V and J ends lost 5 bases and 2 bases, in that order; junction bases with no gene match: 3. The CDR3 has 16 amino acids. CDR3 residues: CASSRGLAGNTGELFF. Here the CDR3 DNA reads TGTGCCAGCAGCAGAGGACTAGCGGGAAACACCGGGGAGCTGTTTTTT.

The CDR3 spells CAISESTGFTGQFF. The CDR3 DNA reads as TGTGCCATCAGTGAGTCGACAGGGTTTACGGGGCAGTTCTTC. V and J are TRBV10-3 and TRBJ2-1; 7 bases match TRBD1. Germline trimming cut 0 bases from V and 12 bases from J; bases unmatched to any gene: 8. The CDR3 runs to 14 residues. The germline V gene has CDR1 ENHRY and CDR2 SYGVKD.

This sequence joins TRBV9 and TRBJ2-2; 7 bases map to TRBD1. The CDR3 has 17 residues. V shed 4 bases and J 0 bases; nucleotides not matched to a gene: 9. The germline gives CDR1 SGDLS, CDR2 YYNGEE. CDR3 region: CASSTPRTGPNTGELFF. CDR3 DNA: TGTGCCAGCAGCACACCCCGGACAGGACCGAACACCGGGGAGCTGTTTTTT.

The rearrangement links TRBV1 to TRBJ2-1; the D segment call TRBD1 is taken from the table without a DNA check. TRBV1 is deemed a pseudogene. This CDR3 has 13 residues. This CDR3 is CTSSQDTYNEQFF. The CDR3 bases are TGCACCAGCAGCCAGGACACCTACAATGAGCAGTTCTTC.

The rearrangement links TRBV7-3 to TRBJ2-1; 8 nucleotides match TRBD2. With V trimmed by 6 bases and J by 2 bases, 6 bases remained unmatched. The CDR3 is 15 amino acids. The germline CDR1 and CDR2 sequences are SGHTA and FQGTGA. CDR3 DNA sequence: TGTGCCAGCAGTTATAGCGGGACGACCTACAATGAGCAGTTCTTC. Translating gives CASSYSGTTYNEQFF. Based on the CDR3 plus reference TRBV7-3 and TRBJ2-1, the full variable domain is GAGVSQTPSNKVTEKGKYVELRCDPISGHTALYWYRQSLGQGPEFLIYFQGTGAADDSGLPNDRFFAVRPEGSVSTLKIQRTERGDSAVYLCASSYSGTTYNEQFFGPGTRLTVL.

Notes on this clone: The germline gene is not matched at one end of the junction; a read error may be the cause. The chain couples TRBV6-5 to TRBJ2-2; 12 nucleotides align to TRBD2. Germline V CDR1 and CDR2: MNHEY, SVGAGI. The CDR3 is made up of 15 amino acids. The CDR3 DNA is TGTGCCAGCAGTCACTCGACTAGCGGGAGTGGGGAGCTGTTTTTT. This codes for CASSHSTSGSGELFF.

The chain uses TRBV21-1 and TRBJ1-3. TRBV21-1 is a documented pseudogene. This CDR3 region has 15 residues. In DNA, the CDR3 is TGTGCCAGCAGCAAAGCGTGGATGCGGGGAAACACCATATATTTT. Translating it yields CASSKAWMRGNTIYF.

A word on this clone: The sample has other DNA sequences that encode this CDR3 too. The V call is TRBV5-4, the J call TRBJ2-7, with D possibly TRBD2 on 5 matching bases. CDR1 SGHNT and CDR2 YYREEE come from the germline V gene (reference sequence). The CDR3 length is 12 residues. V was pared by 4 bases and J by 6 bases, with 11 bases between. This chain's CDR3 is CASSLGAGEQYF. The CDR3 DNA reads as TGTGCCAGCAGCCTGGGTGCGGGCGAGCAGTACTTC.

The V gene is TRBV5-4, the J gene TRBJ2-7; D unclear. Trimming stripped 4 bases from V and 5 bases from J, with 7 bases between. Looked up from germline, CDR1 is SGHNT and CDR2 is YYREEE (reference sequence). The CDR3 loop spans 11 amino acids. As DNA, the CDR3 is TGTGCCAGCAGCACAGCACACGAGCAGTACTTC. As protein: CASSTAHEQYF.

This chain uses TRBV6-5 with TRBJ1-1; no firm D call. The length of the CDR3 is 13 residues. The V gene's germline CDR1 is MNHEY and CDR2 SVGAGI. With 2 bases removed from V and 7 bases from J, the gap between germline ends came to 11 bases. This chain's CDR3 is CASSYSPTGEAFF. CDR3 in DNA: TGTGCCAGCAGTTACAGCCCTACGGGTGAAGCTTTCTTT.